This T cell receptor beta chain was captured in a study of CD8 T cells in Susac syndrome. The CDR3 covers 14 residues. V lost 3 bases and J lost 4, with 9 bases in between. CDR1 is SGHDN, CDR2 FVKESK, per germline. Random hexamers were used to reverse transcribe an amount of roughly 0.5 to 1 ug RNA. Amplification of TCR beta CDR3 used immunoSEQ multiplex PCR across 54 Vbeta and 13 Jbeta. TCRdb called the immunoSEQ multiplex PCR reads again in MiXCR, with one record for every CDR3 protein. The sample has about 120,000 distinct CDR3 sequences, around 94% seen once; the top ten hold approximately 0.1%. The sample comprised CD4+ T cells from PBMCs. The TCR originated in a human donor in good health. The chain carries TRBV14 and TRBJ2-2; D is perhaps TRBD1 (6 bases). CDR3 protein: CASSQIRGTGELFF. CDR3 nucleotide sequence: TGTGCCAGCAGCCAGATCAGGGGCACCGGGGAGCTGTTTTTT.